The source of this T cell receptor beta chain is a study of CD8 T cells in Susac syndrome. Study-level findings and limits: As the study acknowledged, the number of individuals who were part of its TCR sequencing and HLA analysis was relatively small.

About this clonotype itself: Its antigen is unidentified.

From germline, CDR1 is LGHNA and CDR2 YNFKEQ. The CDR3 runs to 18 residues. Germline trimming cut 1 base from V and 4 bases from J; bases unmatched to any gene: 9. CD8+ and CD4+ T cells from blood underwent TCR beta sequencing, which was carried out in a high-throughput format. Those who served as multiple sclerosis controls were treatment-naive patients with stable or active relapsing-remitting disease. It was with random hexamers that about 0.45 to 1 ug RNA was reverse transcribed. Coverage of TCR beta CDR3 amplification by immunoSEQ multiplex PCR extended to 54 Vbeta and 13 Jbeta. TCRdb redid the calling of the immunoSEQ multiplex PCR reads with MiXCR, one entry per CDR3 protein. The table includes some 300,000 distinct CDR3 sequences, around 89% detected once.

This clonotype was sampled from a human donor with multiple sclerosis. The chain has TRBV4-2 and TRBJ2-6, with 8 bases fitting TRBD1. Sample: CD8+ T cells from PBMCs. The CDR3 spells CASSQGIQGATGANVLTF. CDR3 bases: TGTGCCAGCAGCCAAGGTATTCAGGGGGCGACCGGGGCCAACGTCCTGACTTTC.